This TCR beta chain emerged from a study of post-analysis software for immune sequencing data. On the study more broadly: Relapsing-remitting, secondary progressive and progressive-relapsing courses of multiple sclerosis were included. Study results and limitations: By F measure, samples from a shared preparation batch strongly co-clustered. Five or six TRBV segments were significantly more frequent in patients than in controls. TRBV5-6, TRBV5-1 and TRBV20-1 were among these segments.

As concerns this clonotype: Its antigen is unknown.

Tagging with unique molecular identifiers was a feature of the TCR beta cDNA libraries. Input amounts of roughly 0.9 to 10 million T cells were used. These gave around 500,000 cDNA molecules, so each molecule approximated one T cell. TCRdb ran MiXCR on the PCR reads and lists one entry per CDR3 protein. This repertoire shows hundreds of thousands of distinct CDR3 sequences, about 50% found once; its top ten account for 4.6%. Germline lookup yields CDR1 SGHRS and CDR2 YFSETQ. Trimming cost V 2 bases and J 1 base; bases outside gene matches: 6. The CDR3 runs 15 residues. The genes are TRBV5-1 and TRBJ2-7; 7 bases are a match to TRBD1. Source material: blood. The receptor's source is a girl aged 5 to 17 with multiple sclerosis. The DNA of the CDR3 is TGCGCCAGCAGCTTTACAGGGGATCGGTCCTACGAGCAGTACTTC. It codes for CASSFTGDRSYEQYF.